This T cell receptor (beta chain) was retrieved from a study of T cells in Graves' hyperthyroidism and ophthalmopathy. Points from the study as a whole: The majority of expanded thyroid clonotypes above 0.001 also appeared in blood.

The investigators amplified TCR beta CDR3 regions from RNA transcripts. First-round RT-PCR targeting the TCR CDR3 was performed with the HTBI primer set. MiXCR, applied by TCRdb to the multiplex PCR reads, yields one record per CDR3 protein. The sample includes approximately 600,000 distinct CDR3 sequences, around 15% of them seen just once. The CDR3 spans 16 residues. From germline, CDR1 is SQVTM and CDR2 ANQGSEA. With 6 bases removed from V and 0 bases from J, the gap between germline ends came to 18 bases. Diagnoses used clinical symptoms, serum thyroxine and TRAb, thyroid ultrasound and orbital computed tomography. There are a few counts of this clonotype. Its antigen is unidentified.

Material for sequencing was blood. This rearrangement joins TRBV29-1 to TRBJ1-3; D is unresolved. This clonotype originated in a woman between 40 and 55 years old with Graves' ophthalmopathy. The chain's CDR3 is CSVETGRFSSGNTIYF. In nucleotides, the CDR3 is TGCAGCGTGGAAACGGGCCGATTCAGCTCTGGAAACACCATATATTTT. Complete variable domain (other parts from reference TRBV29-1 and TRBJ1-3): SAVISQKPSRDICQRGTSLTIQCQVDSQVTMMFWYRQQPGQSLTLIATANQGSEATYESGFVIDKFPISRPNLTFSTLTVSNMSPEDSSIYLCSVETGRFSSGNTIYFGEGSWLTVV.